The rows below give T cell receptor beta chains drawn from one sample of a study of blood T cell repertoires in COVID-19. Only in-frame clones appear in the TCRdb table, and some are missing; sequencing was by immunoSEQ multiplex PCR. Seen here are under 20,000 clones, around 80% observed once, and the top ten hold under 25%. Sample: peripheral blood. The receptors were gathered from a man aged 55 to 70 with active or convalescent COVID-19. The CDR3 runs from the conserved cysteine through the conserved F or W. Each record gives: clone size, J gene, D gene, V gene, CDR3 DNA, CDR3 protein. The D gene is left open where the match is weak. Rows give clone size only sometimes, using once, few, many, or a class for an expanded clone.

abundance: once; j_gene: TRBJ1-1; d_gene: -; v_gene: TRBV28; CDR3nt: TGTGCCAGCAGTCGTAACACTGAAGCTTTCTTT; CDR3aa: CASSRNTEAFF
abundance: -; j_gene: TRBJ1-6; d_gene: -; v_gene: TRBV7-9; CDR3nt: TGTGCCAGCAGCGAGTCCCGACGGGGTTATTCACCCCTCCACTTT; CDR3aa: CASSESRRGYSPLHF
abundance: -; j_gene: TRBJ1-4; d_gene: TRBD1; v_gene: TRBV11-3; CDR3nt: TGTGCCAGCCCAGGGCCGGACAGGGGTGGAAAACTGTTTTTT; CDR3aa: CASPGPDRGGKLFF
abundance: -; j_gene: TRBJ1-3; d_gene: -; v_gene: TRBV7-6; CDR3nt: TGTGCCAGCAGCTTAGGGTATGCGGGAAACACCATATATTTT; CDR3aa: CASSLGYAGNTIYF
abundance: -; j_gene: TRBJ2-5; d_gene: TRBD1; v_gene: TRBV9; CDR3nt: TGTGCCAGCAGCATACAGGGGGCGGGGGAGACCCAGTACTTC; CDR3aa: CASSIQGAGETQYF
abundance: -; j_gene: TRBJ2-7; d_gene: TRBD1; v_gene: TRBV2; CDR3nt: TGTGCCAGTCGGCCAAGGACAGGGTGGTACGAGCAGTACTTC; CDR3aa: CASRPRTGWYEQYF
abundance: few; j_gene: TRBJ2-3; d_gene: TRBD1; v_gene: TRBV9; CDR3nt: TGTGCCAGCAGCGGACTAGGGGGACAGGGCGACTCTAGCACAGATACGCAGTATTTT; CDR3aa: CASSGLGGQGDSSTDTQYF
abundance: -; j_gene: TRBJ2-3; d_gene: TRBD2; v_gene: TRBV11-2; CDR3nt: TGTGCCAGCAGCCCTTACGGGACTACCCGACCAGATACGCAGTATTTT; CDR3aa: CASSPYGTTRPDTQYF
abundance: -; j_gene: TRBJ1-1; d_gene: TRBD1; v_gene: TRBV7-9; CDR3nt: TGTGCCAGCAGCTACACCGGGACAGGGGCCAACACTGAAGCTTTCTTT; CDR3aa: CASSYTGTGANTEAFF
abundance: once; j_gene: TRBJ1-2; d_gene: TRBD1; v_gene: TRBV9; CDR3nt: TGTGCCAGCAGCGTAGAGGACAGGGCTGGCTACACCTTC; CDR3aa: CASSVEDRAGYTF
abundance: few; j_gene: TRBJ2-7; d_gene: -; v_gene: TRBV7-9; CDR3nt: TGTGCCAGCAGCTTAGGCGTAGGGGTCCACGAGCAGTACTTC; CDR3aa: CASSLGVGVHEQYF
abundance: -; j_gene: TRBJ1-3; d_gene: -; v_gene: TRBV6-5; CDR3nt: TGTGCCAGCAGTTCCGGCTTGCGGAACACCATATATTTT; CDR3aa: CASSSGLRNTIYF
abundance: -; j_gene: TRBJ1-3; d_gene: -; v_gene: TRBV4-1; CDR3nt: TGCGCCAGCAGCCAAGATCCCCATGGGGCCAACACCATATATTTT; CDR3aa: CASSQDPHGANTIYF
abundance: -; j_gene: TRBJ2-1; d_gene: TRBD1; v_gene: TRBV2; CDR3nt: TGTGCCAGCACGGACAGGGTGTCCTACAATGAGCAGTTCTTC; CDR3aa: CASTDRVSYNEQFF
abundance: -; j_gene: TRBJ1-2; d_gene: -; v_gene: TRBV10-3; CDR3nt: TGTGCCATCAGTGAGGGCGGCGGAGGGGACTCCATCTATGGCTACACCTTC; CDR3aa: CAISEGGGGDSIYGYTF
abundance: -; j_gene: TRBJ2-6; d_gene: -; v_gene: TRBV12-5; CDR3nt: TGTGCTAGTCAGGATTTCCCTGGGGCCAACGTCCTGACTTTC; CDR3aa: CASQDFPGANVLTF
abundance: few; j_gene: TRBJ2-5; d_gene: TRBD1; v_gene: TRBV19; CDR3nt: TGTGCCAGTAGTGCCCCGGGACAGTCTCAAGAGACCCAGTACTTC; CDR3aa: CASSAPGQSQETQYF
abundance: -; j_gene: TRBJ1-3; d_gene: -; v_gene: TRBV19; CDR3nt: TGTGCCAGTAGTATAGACCCCACGGGGTTTAATGGAAGAAACACCATATATTTT; CDR3aa: CASSIDPTGFNGRNTIYF
abundance: -; j_gene: TRBJ2-7; d_gene: TRBD1; v_gene: TRBV27; CDR3nt: TGTGCCAGCAGTACCGACAGGGACTACGAGCAGTACTTC; CDR3aa: CASSTDRDYEQYF
abundance: -; j_gene: TRBJ2-2; d_gene: TRBD2; v_gene: TRBV18; CDR3nt: TGTGCCAGCTCATGGACCCAGCCGACTAGCGGGAGGGGAAACACCGGGGAGCTGTTTTTT; CDR3aa: CASSWTQPTSGRGNTGELFF
abundance: -; j_gene: TRBJ2-7; d_gene: -; v_gene: TRBV27; CDR3nt: TGTGCCAGCACTCAGGGAGGACGCGAGCAGTACTTC; CDR3aa: CASTQGGREQYF
abundance: -; j_gene: TRBJ1-2; d_gene: TRBD1; v_gene: TRBV6-5; CDR3nt: TGTGCCAGCAGCGCCGGGACAGCCCCCTATGGCTACACCTTC; CDR3aa: CASSAGTAPYGYTF
abundance: -; j_gene: TRBJ2-1; d_gene: -; v_gene: TRBV6-5; CDR3nt: TGTGCCAGCGGTTCTAGGAGGGGAGTAAATGAGCAGTTCTTC; CDR3aa: CASGSRRGVNEQFF
abundance: -; j_gene: TRBJ2-3; d_gene: TRBD1; v_gene: TRBV27; CDR3nt: TGTGCCAGCAGGGGACAGGAGGCCCCCTTCACAGATACGCAGTATTTT; CDR3aa: CASRGQEAPFTDTQYF
abundance: -; j_gene: TRBJ2-2; d_gene: -; v_gene: TRBV7-3; CDR3nt: TGTGCCAGCAGCCCGACTGAGACCGGGGAGCTGTTTTTT; CDR3aa: CASSPTETGELFF
abundance: -; j_gene: TRBJ1-5; d_gene: -; v_gene: TRBV28; CDR3nt: TGTGCCAGCAGTTCCGCAGGGAACAGTCAGCCCCAGCATTTT; CDR3aa: CASSSAGNSQPQHF
abundance: medium-sized; j_gene: TRBJ2-7; d_gene: -; v_gene: TRBV29-1; CDR3nt: TGCAGCGTCGATGGATCGACTGGCCCCTACGAGCAGTACTTC; CDR3aa: CSVDGSTGPYEQYF
abundance: -; j_gene: TRBJ2-7; d_gene: TRBD1; v_gene: TRBV5-1; CDR3nt: TGCGCCAGCAGCACCGGACAGGGGGCGATCGAGCAGTACTTC; CDR3aa: CASSTGQGAIEQYF
abundance: -; j_gene: TRBJ2-7; d_gene: TRBD1; v_gene: TRBV6-5; CDR3nt: TGTGCCACCCTAGAGCGGGGACAGGGGGCCTACGAGCAGTACTTC; CDR3aa: CATLERGQGAYEQYF
abundance: -; j_gene: TRBJ2-1; d_gene: TRBD2; v_gene: TRBV30; CDR3nt: TGTGCCTGGAGCGAGACTAGCGTAACGGGCGAGCAGTTCTTC; CDR3aa: CAWSETSVTGEQFF
abundance: -; j_gene: TRBJ2-7; d_gene: TRBD2; v_gene: TRBV6-6; CDR3nt: TGTGCCAGCAGTTACGGACTAGCGGGGGGCGAGCAGTACTTC; CDR3aa: CASSYGLAGGEQYF
abundance: -; j_gene: TRBJ2-7; d_gene: -; v_gene: TRBV30; CDR3nt: TGTGCCTGGAGGGACAGAGGACGCTCCTACGAGCAGTACTTC; CDR3aa: CAWRDRGRSYEQYF
abundance: few; j_gene: TRBJ2-2; d_gene: -; v_gene: TRBV7-2; CDR3nt: TGTGCCAGCAGCCAAACTGGGCGGGGAGTTTCCGGGGAGCTGTTTTTT; CDR3aa: CASSQTGRGVSGELFF
abundance: -; j_gene: TRBJ2-5; d_gene: -; v_gene: TRBV5-1; CDR3nt: TGCGCCAGCAGCTTGGAGGGGCTCCAAGAGACCCAGTACTTC; CDR3aa: CASSLEGLQETQYF
abundance: -; j_gene: TRBJ1-1; d_gene: TRBD1; v_gene: TRBV2; CDR3nt: TGTGCCAGCAGCGCCAGGGTAGGGACAGGGCTTGAAGCTTTCTTT; CDR3aa: CASSARVGTGLEAFF
abundance: -; j_gene: TRBJ1-5; d_gene: TRBD1; v_gene: TRBV7-2; CDR3nt: TGTGCCAGCAGCTCCAGGGGGACAGGGGGTCAGCCCCAGCATTTT; CDR3aa: CASSSRGTGGQPQHF
abundance: few; j_gene: TRBJ1-1; d_gene: -; v_gene: TRBV5-6; CDR3nt: TGTGCCAGCAGCCCGAGGGGGAAAGGAAACCTTGAAGCTTTCTTT; CDR3aa: CASSPRGKGNLEAFF
abundance: -; j_gene: TRBJ1-6; d_gene: TRBD1; v_gene: TRBV4-1; CDR3nt: TGCGCCAGCAGCCAAGATTCCCGGGACAGGGTCTCACCCCTCCACTTT; CDR3aa: CASSQDSRDRVSPLHF
abundance: -; j_gene: TRBJ2-3; d_gene: -; v_gene: TRBV19; CDR3nt: TGTGCCAGTAGTATTCAGGGTGCTGCAGATACGCAGTATTTT; CDR3aa: CASSIQGAADTQYF
abundance: -; j_gene: TRBJ2-3; d_gene: TRBD2; v_gene: TRBV7-3; CDR3nt: TGTGCCAGCAGCTTAGGGCGGGAGCGGACAGATACGCAGTATTTT; CDR3aa: CASSLGRERTDTQYF
abundance: -; j_gene: TRBJ2-7; d_gene: TRBD2; v_gene: TRBV12-5; CDR3nt: TGTGCTAGTGGTTTCGGGACTAATGAGCAGTACTTC; CDR3aa: CASGFGTNEQYF
abundance: few; j_gene: TRBJ1-2; d_gene: -; v_gene: TRBV28; CDR3nt: TGTGCCAGCAGTTCCCCCTCAGTGTCCTATGGCTACACCTTC; CDR3aa: CASSSPSVSYGYTF
abundance: once; j_gene: TRBJ1-1; d_gene: -; v_gene: TRBV6-5; CDR3nt: TGTGCCAGCAGACCTCGAGGGGGGAACACTGAAGCTTTCTTT; CDR3aa: CASRPRGGNTEAFF
abundance: few; j_gene: TRBJ2-7; d_gene: TRBD1; v_gene: TRBV19; CDR3nt: TGTGCCAGTAGTGCCTACAGGGGAAACGAGCAGTACTTC; CDR3aa: CASSAYRGNEQYF
abundance: -; j_gene: TRBJ2-7; d_gene: -; v_gene: TRBV6-5; CDR3nt: TGTGCCAGCAGTTACTCGAGCGGTGGAGAGGTGTACGAGCAGTACTTC; CDR3aa: CASSYSSGGEVYEQYF
abundance: -; j_gene: TRBJ1-1; d_gene: -; v_gene: TRBV7-9; CDR3nt: TGTGCCAGCAGCCTCGACAGCGAAGCTTTCTTT; CDR3aa: CASSLDSEAFF
abundance: -; j_gene: TRBJ1-2; d_gene: TRBD1; v_gene: TRBV5-1; CDR3nt: TGCGCCAGCAGCTGGGGCACGGGACAGCAAAACTATGGCTACACCTTC; CDR3aa: CASSWGTGQQNYGYTF